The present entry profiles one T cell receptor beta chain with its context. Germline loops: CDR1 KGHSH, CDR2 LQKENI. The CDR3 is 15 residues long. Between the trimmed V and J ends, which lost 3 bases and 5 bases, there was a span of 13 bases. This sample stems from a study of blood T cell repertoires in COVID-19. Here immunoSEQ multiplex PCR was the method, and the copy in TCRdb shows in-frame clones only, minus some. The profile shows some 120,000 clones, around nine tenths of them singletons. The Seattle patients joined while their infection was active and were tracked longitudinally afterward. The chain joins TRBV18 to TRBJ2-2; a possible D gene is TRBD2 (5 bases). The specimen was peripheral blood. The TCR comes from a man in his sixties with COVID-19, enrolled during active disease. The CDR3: CASSPLTRETGELFF. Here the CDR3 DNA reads TGTGCCAGCTCACCGTTGACGAGGGAAACCGGGGAGCTGTTTTTT.